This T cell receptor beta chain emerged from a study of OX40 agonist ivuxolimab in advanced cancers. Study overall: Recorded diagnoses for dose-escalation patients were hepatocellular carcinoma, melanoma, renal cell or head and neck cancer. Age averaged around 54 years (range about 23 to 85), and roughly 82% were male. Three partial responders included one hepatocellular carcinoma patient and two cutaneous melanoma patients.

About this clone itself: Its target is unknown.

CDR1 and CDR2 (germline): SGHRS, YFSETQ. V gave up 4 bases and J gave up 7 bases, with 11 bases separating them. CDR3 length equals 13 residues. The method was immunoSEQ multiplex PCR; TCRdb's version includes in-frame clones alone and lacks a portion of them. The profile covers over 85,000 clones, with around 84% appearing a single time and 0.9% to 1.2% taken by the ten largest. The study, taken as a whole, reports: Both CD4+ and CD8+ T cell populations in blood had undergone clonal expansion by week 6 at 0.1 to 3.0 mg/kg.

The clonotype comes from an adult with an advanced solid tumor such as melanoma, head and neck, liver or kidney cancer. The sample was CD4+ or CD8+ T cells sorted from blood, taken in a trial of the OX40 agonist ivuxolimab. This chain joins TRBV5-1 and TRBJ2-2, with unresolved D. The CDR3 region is CASSDVWVGELFF. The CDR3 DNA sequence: TGCGCCAGCAGCGACGTCTGGGTCGGGGAGCTGTTTTTT.